The T cell receptor beta chain described here comes from a study of human T cells and chemical hapten exposure. In regard to this clonotype: What it recognizes is unknown.

TCRdb passed the RACE reads through MiXCR, listing each CDR3 protein once. The sample includes some 70,000 distinct CDR3 sequences, around 9.9% of them seen just once. Overall study results and limits: Versus controls, expanded TCRs had significantly more large CDR3 similarity clusters.

The time point is: pre-sensitization, week 0. Documented treatment: therapeutic diphenylcyclopropenone sensitization with weekly scalp DPC. The sequenced sample was whole blood, obtained in connection with sensitization to the hapten diphenylcyclopropenone (DPC). This TCR was recovered from a woman between 45 and 60 years old with alopecia areata. Some clones in this sample may be carry-over from other donors' samples.

CDR3 residues: CASGDGLETQYF. The CDR3 DNA is TGTGCCAGCGGGGACGGTCTAGAGACCCAGTACTTC. This chain joins TRBV7-3 and TRBJ2-5; D might be TRBD1 or TRBD2, each matching 5 bases. The ends were cut back, 8 bases at V and 4 bases at J, with 11 bases in the middle. Germline values: CDR1 SGHTA, CDR2 FQGTGA. This CDR3 contains 12 residues.